This T cell receptor (beta chain) was recorded in a study of blood T cell repertoires in COVID-19. Study summary: The study drew acute and convalescent COVID-19 samples from the United States, Italy and Spain. PBMCs, B-cell-depleted T cells, or T cells provided the cDNA or gDNA that made up the material.

This clone has only a few counts. Unmatched junction bases numbered 4, after V lost 7 bases and J lost 2 bases. The germline V gene has CDR1 MNHEY and CDR2 SVGAGI. The length of the CDR3 is 13 residues. Per the authors' pipeline: Using reference gene primer amplification, nucleated cell counts were estimated. The method was immunoSEQ multiplex PCR; TCRdb's version includes in-frame clones alone and lacks a portion of them. Clone size and the V and J calls come from that table; the DNA yielded D and trimming. This sample has around 200,000 clones, with more than 70% found just once. Material for sequencing was peripheral blood. The gene calls are TRBV6-5 and TRBJ1-1; 7 positions match TRBD1. The source of this sequence is a man aged 18 to 30 with active or convalescent COVID-19. CDR3 amino acids: CASKRGRNTEAFF. The CDR3 DNA follows: TGTGCCAGCAAAAGGGGGCGAAACACTGAAGCTTTCTTT.